This TCR beta chain was recovered during a study of blood T cell repertoires in COVID-19. At the level of the study: Sites in the United States, Italy and Spain provided acute and convalescent COVID-19 samples. T cells, B-cell-depleted T cells, or PBMCs provided the cDNA or gDNA that served as material.

V shed 5 bases and J shed 3 bases, with 16 bases lying between them. Germline-derived CDR1 and CDR2 are SGHTA and FQGTGA. This CDR3 is 15 amino acids long. Under the authors' procedure: Amplification of reference gene primers was used by the study to estimate nucleated cell counts. Here immunoSEQ multiplex PCR was the method, and the copy in TCRdb shows in-frame clones only, minus some. V and J calls and clone size are those listed in that table; D and trimming were worked out from the DNA. The sample holds about 200,000 clones, over 70% seen once. The sequence derives from a woman of 80 years or more with acute or convalescent COVID-19. The sample taken for sequencing was peripheral blood. The chain recombines TRBV7-3 with TRBJ2-5; possibly TRBD1 for D (5 bases). In DNA form, the CDR3 reads TGTGCCAGCAGCCCAGGGCCGACTCAAAAAGAGACCCAGTACTTC. This sequence encodes CASSPGPTQKETQYF.